What follows is one T cell receptor (beta chain) and its context. Its matching antigen is unknown. The CDR3 extends over 14 amino acids. CDR1 and CDR2 from the germline V gene are LNHDA and SQIVND (reference sequence). Trimming shortened V by 5 bases and J by 3 bases, and 11 bases separated the two germline ends. The sample comes from a study of cytomegalovirus exposure and HLA in healthy donors. Study overall: Genotyping of roughly 400 donors showed that over 65% belonged to the Caucasian-associated ancestry cluster.

Primers included in the PCR were 60 Vbeta and 13 Jbeta primers. Original data processing: Tens of millions of unique TCR beta chains, around 11 million of them shared, were counted by a later analysis. Data came from immunoSEQ multiplex PCR; TCRdb stores just in-frame clones and leaves some out. V and J calls and clone size are copied from that table; D and trimming were computed from the DNA. This sample has about 93,000 clones; approximately 80% occur once, and the top ten carry 3.3%. Findings and limits, study-wide: Per published reports, the classifier diagnosed cytomegalovirus status with high specificity and sensitivity.

The TCR originated in a middle-aged woman in good health and CMV-seronegative. Sequencing input: PBMCs. The chain links TRBV19 to TRBJ2-1; D perhaps matches TRBD2 (6 bases). This chain's CDR3 is CASSLGTVYNEQFF. The DNA for the CDR3 is TGTGCCAGTAGTTTAGGGACTGTCTACAATGAGCAGTTCTTC.